The entry below describes one T cell receptor (beta chain). No antigen is known for it. Base-call qualities are not available, and no considerably larger clone is one nucleotide away. The sample belongs to a study of technical replicates of blood from a handful of donors (TCRdb year 2017). The receptor library was made with the immunoSEQ multiplex PCR assay. What TCRdb holds here is the immuneACCESS table cut down to in-frame rearrangements. Part of the clones is not present; checked against another copy, under half of the missing clones reflect an unresolved V gene, and the others are unexplained. For this sample there are some 80,000 clones; about 92% appear just once. The ten largest clonotypes hold roughly 0.28% of the sample. The source is a human donor in good health. Input material: T cells isolated from PBMCs.

The CDR3 reads as follows: CASSLTTSSYNEQFF. The DNA is TGCGCCAGCAGCTTGACTACTAGCTCCTACAATGAGCAGTTCTTC. Recombination joined TRBV5-1 with TRBJ2-1, and possibly TRBD2, on 5 matching bases. CDR1 and CDR2, looked up from the germline V gene, are SGHRS and YFSETQ. The CDR3 goes from the cysteine to the phenylalanine over 15 residues. Only the CDR3 part of the read is kept: 45 bases, read in frame from the first base. The V end loses 1 base and the J end loses 0 bases, and a stretch of 8 bases separates them.